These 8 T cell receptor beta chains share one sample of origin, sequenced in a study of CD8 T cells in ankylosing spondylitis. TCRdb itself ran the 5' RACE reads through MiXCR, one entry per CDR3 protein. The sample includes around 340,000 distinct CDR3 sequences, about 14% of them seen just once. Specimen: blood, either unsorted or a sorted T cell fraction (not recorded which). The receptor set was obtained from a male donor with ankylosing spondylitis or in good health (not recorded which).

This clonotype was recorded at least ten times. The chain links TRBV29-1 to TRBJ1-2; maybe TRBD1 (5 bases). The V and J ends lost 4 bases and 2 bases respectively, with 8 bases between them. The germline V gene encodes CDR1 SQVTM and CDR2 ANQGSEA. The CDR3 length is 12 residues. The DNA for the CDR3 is TGCAGCGTTGGGGGCCAGAACTATGGCTACACCTTC. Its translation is CSVGGQNYGYTF.

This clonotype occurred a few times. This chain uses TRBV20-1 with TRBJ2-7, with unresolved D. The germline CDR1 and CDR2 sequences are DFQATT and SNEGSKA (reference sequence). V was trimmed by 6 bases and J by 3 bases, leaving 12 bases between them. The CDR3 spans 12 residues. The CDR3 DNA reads TGCAGTGCCTCAGGACGGGTCTACGAGCAGTACTTC. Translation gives CSASGRVYEQYF.

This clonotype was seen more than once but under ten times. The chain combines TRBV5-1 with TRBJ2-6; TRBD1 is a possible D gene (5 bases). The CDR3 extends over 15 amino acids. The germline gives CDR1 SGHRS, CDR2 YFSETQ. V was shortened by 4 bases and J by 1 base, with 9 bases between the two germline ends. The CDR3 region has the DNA TGCGCCAGCAGCGTGACAGCTTCTGGGGCCAACGTCCTGACTTTC. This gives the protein CASSVTASGANVLTF.

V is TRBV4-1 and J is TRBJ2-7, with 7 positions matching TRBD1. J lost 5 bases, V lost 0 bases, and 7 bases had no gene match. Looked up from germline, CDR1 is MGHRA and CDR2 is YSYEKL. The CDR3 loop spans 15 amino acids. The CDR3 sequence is CASSQDPTGRDEQYF. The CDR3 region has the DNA TGCGCCAGCAGCCAAGATCCGACAGGGCGCGACGAGCAGTACTTC.

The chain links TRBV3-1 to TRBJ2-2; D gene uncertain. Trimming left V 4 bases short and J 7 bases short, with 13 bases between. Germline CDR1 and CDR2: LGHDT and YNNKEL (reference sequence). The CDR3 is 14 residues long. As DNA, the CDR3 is TGTGCCAGCAGCCGAGCTCTGATGGGCGGGGAGCTGTTTTTT. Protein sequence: CASSRALMGGELFF.

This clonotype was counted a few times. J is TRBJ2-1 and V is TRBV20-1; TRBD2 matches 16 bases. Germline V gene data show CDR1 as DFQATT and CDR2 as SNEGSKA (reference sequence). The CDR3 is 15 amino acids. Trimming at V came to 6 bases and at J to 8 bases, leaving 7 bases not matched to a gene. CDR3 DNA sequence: TGCAGTGCCTCCGGGACTAGCGGGAGGGGCCATGAGCAGTTCTTC. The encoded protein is CSASGTSGRGHEQFF.

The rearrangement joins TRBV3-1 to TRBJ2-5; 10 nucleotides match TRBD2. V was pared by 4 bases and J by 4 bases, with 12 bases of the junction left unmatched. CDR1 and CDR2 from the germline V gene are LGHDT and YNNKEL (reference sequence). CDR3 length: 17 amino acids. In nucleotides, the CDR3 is TGTGCCAGCAGCCCCCGAAGAAGGACTAGCGGACCAGAGACCCAGTACTTC. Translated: CASSPRRRTSGPETQYF.

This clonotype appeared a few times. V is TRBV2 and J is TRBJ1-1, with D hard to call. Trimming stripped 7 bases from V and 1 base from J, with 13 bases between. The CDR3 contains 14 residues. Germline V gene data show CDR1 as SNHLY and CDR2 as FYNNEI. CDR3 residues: CASTRGSGNTEAFF. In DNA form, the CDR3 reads TGTGCCAGCACTCGGGGTTCAGGGAACACTGAAGCTTTCTTT.